The 2 T cell receptor beta chains presented below share a single source sample, sequenced in a study of T cell responses to AZD1222 COVID-19 vaccine. Sequencing used immunoSEQ multiplex PCR; TCRdb keeps in-frame clones, though not all of them. The profile shows 70,000 to 95,000 clones, 89% of them singletons. Sequencing was performed on peripheral blood, taken on day 0 of MenACWY control vaccination. The source of these receptors is an adult in good health.

V is TRBV19 and J is TRBJ1-1, with a weak D call TRBD1 (6 bases). This CDR3 contains 14 residues. Trimming cost V 4 bases and J 1 base, with 10 bases left between them. CDR1 is LNHDA, CDR2 SQIVND, per germline (reference sequence). CDR3 nucleotide sequence: TGTGCCAGTAGTAACAGGGTCGGGAACACTGAAGCTTTCTTT. The encoded protein is CASSNRVGNTEAFF.

The chain uses TRBV6-2 or TRBV6-3 and TRBJ2-2; tentatively, D is TRBD2 (5 bases). V shed 0 bases and J shed 5 bases, with 7 bases lying between them. The CDR3 spans 14 residues. Per the germline V gene, CDR1 is MNHEY and CDR2 is SVGEGT. CDR3 amino acids: CASSYSGATGELFF. The CDR3 region has the DNA TGTGCCAGCAGTTACTCGGGAGCGACCGGGGAGCTGTTTTTT.